The 27 T cell receptor beta chains reported below all come from one sample, sequenced in a study of blood T cell repertoires in COVID-19. TCRdb keeps only in-frame clones here, not all; method: immunoSEQ multiplex PCR. The sample holds about 230,000 clones, 88% seen once. Sequenced input: PBMCs or T cells enriched from blood (not recorded which). The receptors come from a woman younger than 45 who had been exposed to COVID-19.

This clone was recorded once. V is TRBV3-1 (or the pseudogene TRBV3-2) and J is TRBJ1-1; a possible D gene is TRBD1 (6 bases). V shed 1 base and J shed 3 bases, with 12 bases lying between them. CDR3 size: 15 residues. Germline lookup yields CDR1 LGHDT and CDR2 YNNKEL (reference sequence). CDR3 in DNA: TGTGCCAGCAGCCAAGCCGCCCCAGGGGACACTGAAGCTTTCTTT. This encodes CASSQAAPGDTEAFF.

Notes on this clone: Other DNA sequences in the sample encode the same CDR3. This chain links TRBV10-3 with TRBJ2-7, with 10 bases that match TRBD1. With 4 bases clipped from V and 6 bases from J, the junction kept 3 bases outside the gene matches. This CDR3 has 13 amino acids. Germline V CDR1 and CDR2: ENHRY, SYGVKD. For the CDR3, the DNA is TGTGCCATCAGTGGGACAGGGGGAGGCGAGCAGTACTTC. This translates into CAISGTGGGEQYF.

V usage is TRBV10-2 and J usage is TRBJ2-6; the D is unclear. Germline CDR1 and CDR2: WSHSY and SAAADI. CDR3 length equals 15 residues. Trimming removed 2 bases at V and 2 bases at J, with 7 bases between. CDR3 region: CASSEGLPGANVLTF. CDR3 bases: TGCGCCAGCAGTGAGGGGCTGCCTGGGGCCAACGTCCTGACTTTC.

This chain links TRBV28 with TRBJ1-1, with D perhaps matching TRBD1 (5 bases). The CDR3 covers 13 residues. V was trimmed by 3 bases and J by 6 bases, leaving 11 bases between them. The V gene's germline CDR1 is MDHEN and CDR2 SYDVKM. The CDR3 region has the DNA TGTGCCAGCAGTTTGTCGGGGGTAGCTGAAGCTTTCTTT. This translates into CASSLSGVAEAFF.

V is TRBV28 and J is TRBJ2-7, with 8 bases fitting TRBD2. The trim removed 2 bases at V and 3 bases at J, leaving 6 bases unmatched. Germline V gene sequence: CDR1 MDHEN, CDR2 SYDVKM. The CDR3 is 15 amino acids. The CDR3 protein is CASSLPQGLGYEQYF. CDR3 DNA: TGTGCCAGCAGTTTACCTCAGGGACTAGGCTACGAGCAGTACTTC.

CDR3 coding DNA: TGTGCCAGCAGCCAAAGTACAGGGCCTGGAAACACCATATATTTT. This codes for CASSQSTGPGNTIYF. This rearrangement joins TRBV14 to TRBJ1-3; D perhaps matches TRBD1 (6 bases). V gave up 2 bases and J gave up 2 bases, with 10 bases separating them. Per germline, CDR1 SGHDN and CDR2 FVKESK. The CDR3 contains 15 residues. The full variable domain, its missing parts supplied by reference TRBV14 and TRBJ1-3, is EAGVTQFPSHSVIEKGQTVTLRCDPISGHDNLYWYRRVMGKEIKFLLHFVKESKQDESGMPNNRFLAERTGGTYSTLKVQPAELEDSGVYFCASSQSTGPGNTIYFGEGSWLTVV.

The chain couples TRBV4-1 to TRBJ2-4; a possible D gene is TRBD1 (5 bases). The CDR3 covers 14 residues. Per the germline V gene, CDR1 is MGHRA and CDR2 is YSYEKL. Between the trimmed V and J ends, which lost 1 base and 9 bases, there was a span of 13 bases. The CDR3 DNA reads TGCGCCAGCAGCCAAGGTGACAGAGGTGGCATTCAGTACTTC. Translated, it gives CASSQGDRGGIQYF.

This clone has only one observation. This rearrangement joins TRBV19 to TRBJ2-7; 9 bases are shared with TRBD2. The junction had 5 bases not matched to a gene; V was cut back by 5 bases and J by 0 bases. This CDR3 is built from 15 residues. Germline loops: CDR1 LNHDA, CDR2 SQIVND (reference sequence). Here the CDR3 reads CASSVASGASYEQYF. The DNA of the CDR3 is TGTGCCAGTAGTGTCGCTAGCGGGGCCTCCTACGAGCAGTACTTC.

This sequence joins TRBV6-5 and TRBJ1-6; 9 bases line up with TRBD1. The germline CDR1 and CDR2 sequences are MNHEY and SVGAGI. Losses at the gene ends were 5 bases for V and 8 bases for J; bases not matched to a gene: 7. The CDR3 totals 15 residues. CDR3 protein: CASSPGTGLYSPLHF. The CDR3 DNA follows: TGTGCCAGCAGTCCCGGGACAGGGTTATATTCACCCCTCCACTTT.

This chain links TRBV5-5 with TRBJ1-2; D unresolved. The V and J ends lost 1 base and 4 bases respectively, with 11 bases between them. CDR1 is SGHKS and CDR2 is YYEKEE in the germline V gene (reference sequence). The CDR3 has 14 amino acids. The CDR3 reads CASSLFVSVYGYTF. CDR3 in DNA: TGTGCCAGCAGCTTGTTCGTGTCAGTCTATGGCTACACCTTC.

The chain employs TRBV5-5 and TRBJ2-7; perhaps TRBD1 as D (6 bases). Between the trimmed V and J ends, which lost 0 bases and 3 bases, there was a span of 10 bases. The germline gives CDR1 SGHKS, CDR2 YYEKEE (reference sequence). This CDR3 has 14 amino acids. CDR3 coding DNA: TGTGCCAGCAGCTTGGGGACAGTAAACTACGAGCAGTACTTC. Protein product: CASSLGTVNYEQYF.

This rearrangement joins TRBV23-1 to TRBJ1-6, with 7 bases identical to TRBD1. TRBV23-1 is labeled an ORF, and its function is uncertain. Trimming took 6 bases from V and 1 from J; bases not matched to a gene: 9. This CDR3 is 17 amino acids long. The CDR3 sequence is CASSQTGAESYNSPLHF. CDR3 bases: TGCGCCAGCAGCCAAACAGGGGCAGAGTCCTATAATTCACCCCTCCACTTT.

The V call is TRBV2, the J call TRBJ2-5, with 12 nucleotides matching TRBD2. From germline, CDR1 is SNHLY and CDR2 FYNNEI. This CDR3 spans 18 amino acids. Trimming removed 0 bases from V and 1 base from J; junction bases left unmatched: 6. Here the CDR3 DNA reads TGTGCCAGCAGTGAAGCACCGACTAGCGGGAGCTTCCAAGAGACCCAGTACTTC. This sequence encodes CASSEAPTSGSFQETQYF. The entire variable domain, with the rest obtained from reference TRBV2 and TRBJ2-5, is as follows: EPEVTQTPSHQVTQMGQEVILRCVPISNHLYFYWYRQILGQKVEFLVSFYNNEISEKSEIFDDQFSVERPDGSNFTLKIRSTKLEDSAMYFCASSEAPTSGSFQETQYFGPGTRLLVL.

In DNA, the CDR3 is TGTGCCAGCAGCTTCTCAGGTCTTGGCGAAAAGAACACTGAAGCTTTCTTT. Translated, it gives CASSFSGLGEKNTEAFF. The rearrangement uses TRBV11-2 and TRBJ1-1; D remains ambiguous. Germline V lookup: CDR1 SGHAT, CDR2 FQNNGV. CDR3 size: 17 residues. Trimming pared 3 bases from V and 1 base from J, leaving 18 bases between.

The chain carries TRBV6-5 and TRBJ2-7; TRBD2 is a possible D gene (7 bases). V lost 4 bases and J 3 bases, leaving 19 bases between the germline ends. Germline CDR1 MNHEY, CDR2 SVGAGI. This CDR3 is built from 16 residues. The CDR3 here is CASSFRTRGERYEQYF. The CDR3 DNA follows: TGTGCCAGCAGTTTCCGGACTAGGGGGGAACGCTACGAGCAGTACTTC.

The chain employs TRBV28 and TRBJ1-1; 7 bases match TRBD1. The CDR3 consists of 15 residues. Germline CDR1 reads MDHEN; CDR2 reads SYDVKM. Germline trimming cut 4 bases from V and 1 base from J; bases unmatched to any gene: 6. DNA for the CDR3: TGTGCCAGCAGTTCGACAGGGATAGAGAACACTGAAGCTTTCTTT. Translating it yields CASSSTGIENTEAFF.

The chain has TRBV19 and TRBJ2-1; 10 nucleotides agree with TRBD2. Germline values: CDR1 LNHDA, CDR2 SQIVND (reference sequence). The J segment lost 5 bases and the V segment lost 2 bases, leaving 6 bases of the junction unmatched. The CDR3 runs to 16 residues. CDR3 sequence (DNA): TGTGCCAGTAGTATACTAGCGGGAGAGAAAGACAATGAGCAGTTCTTC. Its protein is CASSILAGEKDNEQFF.

The chain joins TRBV5-5 to TRBJ1-1; TRBD1 is a possible D gene (5 bases). The length of the CDR3 is 15 residues. CDR1 and CDR2 (germline): SGHKS, YYEKEE (reference sequence). V was shortened by 2 bases and J by 5 bases, with 16 bases between the two germline ends. CDR3 loop: CASSLYQGRQTEAFF. The CDR3 bases are TGTGCCAGCAGCTTATATCAGGGAAGACAAACTGAAGCTTTCTTT.

This clone was seen only once. In nucleotides, the CDR3 is TGCGCCAGCCGAGACGGAAGGAGCTCCTACAATGAGCAGTTCTTC. This sequence encodes CASRDGRSSYNEQFF. The chain employs TRBV5-1 and TRBJ2-1; D gene uncertain. Per germline, CDR1 SGHRS and CDR2 YFSETQ. Trimming took off 7 bases at V and 0 bases at J, with 14 bases between the two ends. The CDR3 extends over 15 amino acids.

This sequence joins TRBV30 and TRBJ2-3; 14 bases match TRBD2. The germline V gene has CDR1 GTSNPN and CDR2 SVGIG (reference sequence). The V segment lost 1 base and the J segment 4 bases; nucleotides outside the gene matches: 10. This CDR3 is built from 18 residues. The CDR3 DNA reads TGTGCCTGGAGTGAGAAACGACCGGGACTAGCGGGAGCAGATACGCAGTATTTT. It specifies CAWSEKRPGLAGADTQYF.

This chain connects TRBV28 to TRBJ1-5; D unclear. The CDR3 runs 12 residues. Trimming took off 7 bases at V and 7 bases at J, with 11 bases between the two ends. Germline values: CDR1 MDHEN, CDR2 SYDVKM. The CDR3 DNA is TGTGCCAGCAACCCTACGGGACAGCCCCAGCATTTT. Translation gives CASNPTGQPQHF.

The chain recombines TRBV27 with TRBJ2-3; tentatively, D is TRBD2 (5 bases). The CDR3 is 21 amino acids. CDR1 is MNHEY and CDR2 is SMNVEV in the germline V gene (reference sequence). V dropped 1 base and J dropped 0 bases, with 26 bases sitting between them. For the CDR3, the DNA is TGTGCCAGCAGTTTATATCTCGTGTTAAGCGGAGCCCCCGCCAGCACAGATACGCAGTATTTT. The encoded protein is CASSLYLVLSGAPASTDTQYF.

This chain connects TRBV28 to TRBJ2-3, with 10 bases matching TRBD1. This CDR3 is 16 amino acids long. CDR1 is MDHEN and CDR2 is SYDVKM in the germline V gene. With 2 bases clipped from V and 2 bases from J, the junction kept 4 bases outside the gene matches. The CDR3 reads CASSLTGQGNTDTQYF. The CDR3 DNA follows: TGTGCCAGCAGTTTAACGGGACAGGGGAACACAGATACGCAGTATTTT.

The rearrangement uses TRBV27 and TRBJ2-2; TRBD2 agrees at 13 bases. V was pared by 7 bases and J by 8 bases, with 7 bases of the junction left unmatched. The CDR3 spans 15 residues. Germline CDR1 reads MNHEY; CDR2 reads SMNVEV (reference sequence). CDR3 loop: CASTGGLAGHGELFF. As DNA, the CDR3 is TGTGCCAGCACGGGGGGACTAGCGGGACATGGGGAGCTGTTTTTT.

The chain is built from TRBV27 and TRBJ2-5; 10 bases align to TRBD2. V lost 5 bases to trimming and J lost 4 bases; unmatched junction nucleotides: 10. The CDR3 extends over 16 amino acids. Germline-derived CDR1 and CDR2 are MNHEY and SMNVEV (reference sequence). The CDR3, as DNA: TGTGCCAGCAGTCTCAGGACTAGCGGAGCGGGAGAGACCCAGTACTTC. Translation gives CASSLRTSGAGETQYF.

This rearrangement joins TRBV3-1 (or the pseudogene TRBV3-2) to TRBJ2-7, with TRBD1 as a possible D gene (5 bases). Germline lookup yields CDR1 LGHDT and CDR2 YNNKEL (reference sequence). V shed 3 bases and J shed 7 bases, with 13 bases lying between them. The CDR3 contains 13 residues. CDR3 amino acids: CASSQPGKGEQYF. CDR3 sequence (DNA): TGTGCCAGCAGCCAGCCAGGGAAGGGTGAGCAGTACTTC.

The chain couples TRBV7-6 to TRBJ2-5, with D possibly TRBD2 on 5 matching bases. Germline loops: CDR1 SGHVS, CDR2 FNYEAQ. V gave up 1 base and J gave up 1 base, with 7 bases separating them. The CDR3 has 14 residues. In DNA, the CDR3 is TGTGCCAGCAGCTTAGACGAGGGCCAAGAGACCCAGTACTTC. Its protein is CASSLDEGQETQYF.